Presented here are 8 T cell receptor beta chains from one specimen sequenced in a study of T-cell memory formation after mild COVID-19. TCRdb reprocessed the 5' RACE reads via MiXCR and lists one record per CDR3 protein. The sample yields around 320,000 distinct CDR3 sequences, approximately 20% seen once. Sequencing was done on a sample of PBMCs or a T cell subset sorted from them (not recorded which). All receptors derive from a man younger than 35 who had mild COVID-19 (a few samples of this study predate the infection). Cell type and time point are not known.

CDR3 loop: CASSLGRHQETQYF. The CDR3 bases are TGTGCCAGCAGCTTGGGGAGGCACCAAGAGACCCAGTACTTC. This chain links TRBV5-4 with TRBJ2-5, with D perhaps matching TRBD2 (5 bases). V gave up 0 bases and J gave up 0 bases, with 6 bases separating them. Germline CDR1 reads SGHNT; CDR2 reads YYREEE (reference sequence). This CDR3 has 14 residues.

This clonotype was seen a handful of times. The chain joins TRBV7-9 to TRBJ2-3; the D gene is possibly TRBD2 (5 bases). V was trimmed by 4 bases and J by 1 base, leaving 27 bases between them. The CDR3 totals 20 residues. Germline V lookup: CDR1 SEHNR, CDR2 FQNEAQ (reference sequence). CDR3 DNA: TGTGCCAGCAGCTCCCGAAGGACTCTTGCGGTCGAGGATGGCACAGATACGCAGTATTTT. It encodes CASSSRRTLAVEDGTDTQYF.

The genes are TRBV9 and TRBJ1-3, with D perhaps matching TRBD1 (6 bases). Trimming removed 3 bases from V and 1 base from J, with 14 bases in between. The CDR3 is 16 amino acids. The V gene's germline CDR1 is SGDLS and CDR2 YYNGEE. CDR3 in DNA: TGTGCCAGCAGCGCCGTTCCGGGACAATCTGGAAACACCATATATTTT. Amino acid sequence: CASSAVPGQSGNTIYF.

This clonotype was detected a few times. V and J are TRBV5-1 and TRBJ1-2, with TRBD1 matching 7 bases. The CDR3 runs 14 residues. Germline V gene data show CDR1 as SGHRS and CDR2 as YFSETQ. V lost 2 bases, J lost 6 bases, and 7 bases stayed unmatched. The DNA for the CDR3 is TGCGCCAGCAGCTTTTGGAGTACAGGGGATGGCTACACCTTC. It yields the protein CASSFWSTGDGYTF.

The chain links TRBV3-1 to TRBJ2-7; no reliable D call. The V end lost 0 bases, the J end lost 0 bases, and 18 bases lay between the germline ends. The CDR3 has 18 amino acids. CDR1 LGHDT and CDR2 YNNKEL come from the germline V gene (reference sequence). CDR3 amino acids: CASSQDPTRDKGSYEQYF. CDR3 DNA: TGTGCCAGCAGCCAAGACCCAACCCGAGATAAGGGCTCCTACGAGCAGTACTTC.

This clonotype was observed a few times. This chain links TRBV7-2 with TRBJ2-7; 7 bases map to TRBD2. The germline gives CDR1 SGHTA, CDR2 FQGNSA. CDR3 length: 16 amino acids. This chain's CDR3 is CASSLDSGFSSGSLTV. DNA of the CDR3: TGTGCCAGCAGCTTAGATAGTGGATTCTCTAGCGGCTCTCTCACAGTC.

The chain couples TRBV4-2 to TRBJ2-3, with a possible D match to TRBD1 (6 bases). Germline CDR1 LGHNA, CDR2 YNFKEQ. The CDR3 length is 14 residues. V lost 3 bases and J lost 2, with 9 bases in between. CDR3 protein: CASSQGAVTDTQYF. CDR3 bases: TGTGCCAGCAGCCAGGGGGCGGTCACAGATACGCAGTATTTT.

The rearrangement uses TRBV2 and TRBJ2-6, with D possibly being TRBD2 (6 bases). This CDR3 is built from 14 residues. V shed 8 bases and J shed 0 bases, with 8 bases lying between them. CDR1 is SNHLY and CDR2 is FYNNEI in the germline V gene. The CDR3 is CASGGSSGANVLTF. Here the CDR3 DNA reads TGTGCCAGCGGGGGGTCCTCTGGGGCCAACGTCCTGACTTTC.